Detailed here is one T cell receptor (beta chain). Measured with immunoSEQ multiplex PCR; TCRdb has only the in-frame clones, and not every one. The table has approximately 76,000 clones, approximately 85% seen once. V trimming: 5 bases; J trimming: 3 bases; junction bases outside the gene matches: 6. Germline V gives CDR1 SEHNR, CDR2 FQNEAQ (reference sequence). This CDR3 region has 15 residues. These data originate in a study of OX40 agonist ivuxolimab in advanced cancers. The sequence was collected from an adult with an advanced solid tumor such as melanoma, head and neck, liver or kidney cancer. This sequence joins TRBV7-9 and TRBJ2-1, with 8 nucleotides matching TRBD1. The specimen comprised CD4+ or CD8+ T cells sorted from blood, sampled in a trial of the OX40 agonist ivuxolimab. The CDR3 coding sequence is TGTGCCAGCAGCGTACGACAGGGGTTCTACAATGAGCAGTTCTTC. Protein sequence: CASSVRQGFYNEQFF.